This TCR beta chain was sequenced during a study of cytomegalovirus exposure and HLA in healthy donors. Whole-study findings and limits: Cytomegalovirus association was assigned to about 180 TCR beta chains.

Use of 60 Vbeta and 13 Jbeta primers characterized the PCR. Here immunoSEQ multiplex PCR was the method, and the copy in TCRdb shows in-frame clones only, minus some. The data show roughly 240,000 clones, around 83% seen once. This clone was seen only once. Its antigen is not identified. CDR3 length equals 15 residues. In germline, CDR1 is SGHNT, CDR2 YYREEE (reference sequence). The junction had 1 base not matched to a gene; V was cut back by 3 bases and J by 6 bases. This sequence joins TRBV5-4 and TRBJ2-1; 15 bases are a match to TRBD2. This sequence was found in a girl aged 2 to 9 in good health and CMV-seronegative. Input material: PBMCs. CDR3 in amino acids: CASSWTSGGANEQFF. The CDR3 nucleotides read TGTGCCAGCAGCTGGACTAGCGGGGGGGCCAATGAGCAGTTCTTC.